This T cell receptor beta chain was sequenced in a study of blood T cell repertoires in COVID-19. The repertoire was sequenced with immunoSEQ multiplex PCR; TCRdb's copy has only in-frame clones and lacks some. This sample has tens of thousands of clones, with about 89% found just once. Germline V gene sequence: CDR1 SEHNR, CDR2 FQNEAQ (reference sequence). V shed 1 base and J shed 1 base, with 7 bases lying between them. The CDR3 has 14 amino acids. This chain uses TRBV7-9 with TRBJ2-5, with TRBD1 as a possible D gene (5 bases). The sequenced material came from PBMCs or T cells enriched from blood (not recorded which). This receptor was taken from a woman aged 45-65 years with acute COVID-19. CDR3: CASSLGGGQETQYF. In nucleotides, the CDR3 is TGTGCCAGCAGCTTAGGGGGCGGCCAAGAGACCCAGTACTTC.